The following is a T cell receptor beta chain sequence with its context. Its target is unknown. The sample comes from a study of T cell responses to AZD1222 COVID-19 vaccine. Study results and caveats: Sampled repertoires all dated from after the peak T cell response.

Generated by immunoSEQ multiplex PCR, the TCRdb table keeps only in-frame clones and is missing some. The top ten hold 2% to 3% of the sample, which has about 120,000 clones, around 87% seen once. Germline values: CDR1 MNHEY, CDR2 SVGAGI. Trimming removed 2 bases from V and 9 bases from J, with 17 bases in between. This CDR3 region has 15 residues. The clonotype comes from an adult who received the AZD1222 COVID-19 vaccine. Sequencing used peripheral blood, obtained 28 days after the second AZD1222 dose. The rearrangement links TRBV6-5 to TRBJ2-1, with D perhaps assigned TRBD1 or TRBD2 (5 bases each). The CDR3 loop reads CASSYEGISGGEQFF. CDR3 sequence (DNA): TGTGCCAGCAGTTACGAGGGGATTAGTGGTGGTGAGCAGTTCTTC.